Listed below are T cell receptor beta chains from one sample, sequenced in a study of CD8 T cells in Susac syndrome. TCRdb processed the immunoSEQ multiplex PCR reads anew with MiXCR; each CDR3 protein has one entry. This table has under 150,000 distinct CDR3 sequences, 90% to 95% appearing once. The source material was CD4+ T cells from PBMCs. The receptors derive from a human donor with multiple sclerosis. Both conserved end residues are part of each CDR3. D genes are given only for firm matches. Clone size is not always given. Where it is, it says once, few, many or a class for expanded clones.

j_call: TRBJ2-3; clone_size: -; d_call: -; v_call: TRBV5-1; cdr3_nt: TGCGCCAGCAGCATAGGGCGCACCCCAGATACGCAGTATTTT; cdr3_aa: CASSIGRTPDTQYF
j_call: TRBJ1-1; clone_size: -; d_call: -; v_call: TRBV5-1; cdr3_nt: TGCGCCAGCAGGGAGGGGGAAAACACTGAAGCTTTCTTT; cdr3_aa: CASREGENTEAFF
j_call: TRBJ1-1; clone_size: -; d_call: -; v_call: TRBV18; cdr3_nt: TGTGCCAGCTCTGCTAGGGGCTCGAACACTGAAGCTTTCTTT; cdr3_aa: CASSARGSNTEAFF
j_call: TRBJ2-2; clone_size: -; d_call: -; v_call: TRBV20-1; cdr3_nt: TGCAGTGCTGAAAGACAGAGAACCGGGGAGCTGTTTTTT; cdr3_aa: CSAERQRTGELFF
j_call: TRBJ1-1; clone_size: -; d_call: -; v_call: TRBV7-9; cdr3_nt: TGTGCCAGCAGCCCGCTGGGGACTCCGAACACTGAAGCTTTCTTT; cdr3_aa: CASSPLGTPNTEAFF
j_call: TRBJ2-7; clone_size: -; d_call: TRBD1; v_call: TRBV27; cdr3_nt: TGTGCCAGCAGTCAGACCGACAGGGATTCCTACGAGCAGTACTTC; cdr3_aa: CASSQTDRDSYEQYF
j_call: TRBJ2-6; clone_size: -; d_call: -; v_call: TRBV29-1; cdr3_nt: TGCAGCGTTGTTAGCTCTGGGGCCAACGTCCTGACTTTC; cdr3_aa: CSVVSSGANVLTF
j_call: TRBJ2-7; clone_size: -; d_call: -; v_call: TRBV6-6; cdr3_nt: TGTGCCAGCAGCTTAATACAGGGCTCCGAGCAGTACTTC; cdr3_aa: CASSLIQGSEQYF
j_call: TRBJ1-1; clone_size: -; d_call: -; v_call: TRBV5-6; cdr3_nt: TGTGCCAGCAGCTACCAAAGCACTGAAGCTTTCTTT; cdr3_aa: CASSYQSTEAFF
j_call: TRBJ1-1; clone_size: -; d_call: -; v_call: TRBV7-8; cdr3_nt: TGTGCCAGCAGCTACCGGACGTGGAATATGAACACTGAAGCTTTCTTT; cdr3_aa: CASSYRTWNMNTEAFF
j_call: TRBJ2-3; clone_size: -; d_call: -; v_call: TRBV28; cdr3_nt: TGTGCCAGCAGTTTAGGGGGTACAGCGGGCGCAGATACGCAGTATTTT; cdr3_aa: CASSLGGTAGADTQYF
j_call: TRBJ2-5; clone_size: few; d_call: -; v_call: TRBV12-3/TRBV12-4; cdr3_nt: TGTGCCAGCAGATCCTATCCCCCAGGCGGAGAGACCCAGTACTTC; cdr3_aa: CASRSYPPGGETQYF
j_call: TRBJ2-1; clone_size: -; d_call: -; v_call: TRBV7-9; cdr3_nt: TGTGCCAGCAGCTTAGGATCAGGACGGGAGCAGTTCTTC; cdr3_aa: CASSLGSGREQFF
j_call: TRBJ1-2; clone_size: -; d_call: -; v_call: TRBV3-1; cdr3_nt: TGTGCCAGCAGCCAAAACCCCGGGACCGACTATGGCTACACCTTC; cdr3_aa: CASSQNPGTDYGYTF
j_call: TRBJ1-5; clone_size: -; d_call: -; v_call: TRBV20-1; cdr3_nt: TGCAGTGCTAGAGTTGCACAGGGAGTCACTCAGCCCCAGCATTTT; cdr3_aa: CSARVAQGVTQPQHF
j_call: TRBJ2-6; clone_size: few; d_call: -; v_call: TRBV5-4; cdr3_nt: TGTGCCAGCAGCCGGGGAGGCAGCTCTGGGGCCAACGTCCTGACTTTC; cdr3_aa: CASSRGGSSGANVLTF
j_call: TRBJ2-2; clone_size: -; d_call: -; v_call: TRBV11-2; cdr3_nt: TGTGCCAGCAGCTTATGGGAACTAGCGAACACCGGGGAGCTGTTTTTT; cdr3_aa: CASSLWELANTGELFF
j_call: TRBJ2-1; clone_size: -; d_call: -; v_call: TRBV13; cdr3_nt: TGTGCCAGCAGCTTAGATGGAAAGTATGAGCAGTTCTTC; cdr3_aa: CASSLDGKYEQFF
j_call: TRBJ1-2; clone_size: -; d_call: -; v_call: TRBV20-1; cdr3_nt: TGCAGTGCTAGACTCAATTCGGACAGCTATGGCTACACCTTC; cdr3_aa: CSARLNSDSYGYTF
j_call: TRBJ1-2; clone_size: -; d_call: -; v_call: TRBV6-5; cdr3_nt: TGTGCCAGCAGCCCTCGACAGGAAAAGCCTTATGGCTACACCTTC; cdr3_aa: CASSPRQEKPYGYTF
j_call: TRBJ2-7; clone_size: -; d_call: TRBD1; v_call: TRBV7-3; cdr3_nt: TGTGCCAGCAGCCCAGGGGGGACAGGCGTCTACGAGCAGTACTTC; cdr3_aa: CASSPGGTGVYEQYF
j_call: TRBJ2-1; clone_size: -; d_call: TRBD2; v_call: TRBV4-2; cdr3_nt: TGTGCCAGCAGCCAAGATGGACCGGGGAGACTAGCGGGAGCGAACAATGAGCAGTTCTTC; cdr3_aa: CASSQDGPGRLAGANNEQFF
j_call: TRBJ1-1; clone_size: -; d_call: -; v_call: TRBV7-2; cdr3_nt: TGTGCCAGCAGCACCCCGACCGTTAACACTGAAGCTTTCTTT; cdr3_aa: CASSTPTVNTEAFF
j_call: TRBJ2-2; clone_size: -; d_call: TRBD2; v_call: TRBV5-4; cdr3_nt: TGTGCCAGCAGCTTAGTCGGCGGGAGCAACGCCGGGGAGCTGTTTTTT; cdr3_aa: CASSLVGGSNAGELFF
j_call: TRBJ2-1; clone_size: -; d_call: TRBD1; v_call: TRBV9; cdr3_nt: TGTGCCAGCAGCCCGACCGGGGACAGGCAAAATGAGCAGTTCTTC; cdr3_aa: CASSPTGDRQNEQFF
j_call: TRBJ2-6; clone_size: -; d_call: -; v_call: TRBV6-1; cdr3_nt: TGTGCCAGCAGTGAAGCGCCCGGCTCTGGGGCCAACGTCCTGACTTTC; cdr3_aa: CASSEAPGSGANVLTF
j_call: TRBJ2-6; clone_size: -; d_call: -; v_call: TRBV5-1; cdr3_nt: TGCGCCAGCGGCCAGCCAGGGTGGGGGGCCAACGTCCTGACTTTC; cdr3_aa: CASGQPGWGANVLTF
j_call: TRBJ2-1; clone_size: -; d_call: TRBD2; v_call: TRBV5-1; cdr3_nt: TGCGCCAGCAGCCATAGCGGGGGGGCGCAAAATGAGCAGTTCTTC; cdr3_aa: CASSHSGGAQNEQFF
j_call: TRBJ1-2; clone_size: -; d_call: -; v_call: TRBV19; cdr3_nt: TGTGCCAGTAGCTTCCAGGGACGTAACTATGGCTACACCTTC; cdr3_aa: CASSFQGRNYGYTF
j_call: TRBJ2-7; clone_size: once; d_call: -; v_call: TRBV27; cdr3_nt: TGTGCCAGCAGTCTCCCGGGAGCAGGGCAGTACTTC; cdr3_aa: CASSLPGAGQYF
j_call: TRBJ2-4; clone_size: -; d_call: -; v_call: TRBV7-7; cdr3_nt: TGTGCCAGCAAACCTCCTGGTGGACTAGCCAAAAACATTCAGTACTTC; cdr3_aa: CASKPPGGLAKNIQYF
j_call: TRBJ2-7; clone_size: -; d_call: TRBD1; v_call: TRBV5-8; cdr3_nt: TGTGCCAGCAGCTTGGGGTCAGGGGGCGCCAGCTACGAGCAGTACTTC; cdr3_aa: CASSLGSGGASYEQYF
j_call: TRBJ2-2; clone_size: -; d_call: -; v_call: TRBV7-2; cdr3_nt: TGTGCCAGCAGCCCCGCGGGGGGGGAGCTGTTTTTT; cdr3_aa: CASSPAGGELFF